This record looks at one T cell receptor (beta chain) sequence and its context. This specimen belongs to a study of cytomegalovirus exposure and HLA in healthy donors. The primer mix had 60 Vbeta and 13 Jbeta primers. TCRdb's copy holds only in-frame clones and misses some; the assay was immunoSEQ multiplex PCR. The data contain 150,000 to 200,000 clones, 75% to 90% of them seen just once; the ten biggest clones take up 5.5% to 7.5%. This CDR3 region has 11 residues. The germline gives CDR1 DFQATT, CDR2 SNEGSKA (reference sequence). Deletions cut 6 bases from V and 8 bases from J, with 11 bases between.

The sequence derives from a woman aged 50 to 60 in good health and CMV-seropositive. The chain links TRBV20-1 to TRBJ2-1, with D unresolved. Sample: PBMCs. CDR3 amino acids: CSAKVADEQFF. CDR3 in DNA: TGCAGTGCCAAAGTCGCAGATGAGCAGTTCTTC.